The T cell receptor (beta chain) under discussion was sequenced for a study of T cell changes during pregnancy in multiple sclerosis. Losses at the gene ends were 9 bases for V and 0 bases for J; bases not matched to a gene: 5. Looked up from germline, CDR1 is ENHRY and CDR2 is SYGVKD. The CDR3 has 15 amino acids. TCRdb's table, derived via immunoSEQ multiplex PCR, lists solely in-frame clones and lacks some. This table holds approximately 80,000 clones, 94% found once. The TCR comes from a female donor in good health, enrolled as a control in a pregnancy study. Source: peripheral blood, taken in the second trimester of pregnancy. The chain joins TRBV10-3 to TRBJ2-3; 11 bases are a match to TRBD2. DNA of the CDR3: TGTGCCATAGGACGGACTAGCGGGAGCACAGATACGCAGTATTTT. Protein product: CAIGRTSGSTDTQYF.